One TCR beta chain is described in this entry. Its target is unknown. The record originates from a study of cytomegalovirus exposure and HLA in healthy donors. Overall study results and limits: Altogether, 150 to 200 TCR beta chains were recorded as cytomegalovirus-associated.

This CDR3 spans 16 amino acids. The study ran its PCR with 60 Vbeta and 13 Jbeta primers. As processed by the authors: In a later analysis, around 10 million of approximately 80 million unique beta chains occurred in at least two donors. Assay: immunoSEQ multiplex PCR; the TCRdb copy retains only in-frame clones and omits some. V and J calls and clone size are as listed in that table; D and trimming were resolved from the DNA. The sample table includes about 200,000 clones. This clonotype originated in a girl aged 2 to 9 in good health and CMV-seropositive. Sequenced sample: PBMCs. The chain couples TRBV21-1 to TRBJ2-7; TRBD1 is taken as the D call from the table, unchecked against the DNA. TRBV21-1 is tagged as a pseudogene. This CDR3 is CASSNKGTAYGYEQYF. The DNA for the CDR3 is TGTGCCAGCAGCAATAAGGGGACAGCTTACGGCTACGAGCAGTACTTC.